A selection of T cell receptor beta chains follows, all from one sample in a study of tumor-infiltrating lymphocytes in primary liver carcinoma. MiXCR, applied by TCRdb to the multiplex PCR reads, yields one record per CDR3 protein. The table has more than 70,000 distinct CDR3 sequences, around 66% seen once; the top ten hold about 26%. The sequencing sample was made of tumor-adjacent normal liver tissue. The receptors derive from a man aged 40-55 years with primary liver carcinoma and hepatitis B virus infection. The CDR3 runs from the conserved cysteine through the conserved F or W. D genes are given only for firm matches. For some rows the clone size is stated as once, few or many, or as a class when expanded; others skip it.

clone size: -
D gene: -
J gene: TRBJ2-7
V gene: TRBV6-6
CDR3 DNA: TGTGCCAGCAGCCCCCGTTTGGTATACGAGCAGTATTTC
CDR3 protein: CASSPRLVYEQYF

clone size: -
D gene: -
J gene: TRBJ1-1
V gene: TRBV6-2/TRBV6-3
CDR3 DNA: TGTGCCAGCAGTTACCAAGAGCTGAACACCGAGGCTTTCTTT
CDR3 protein: CASSYQELNTEAFF

clone size: few
D gene: TRBD2
J gene: TRBJ2-1
V gene: TRBV6-1
CDR3 DNA: TGTGCCAGCAGCCGACTAGCGGGGCACGATGAGCAGTTCTTC
CDR3 protein: CASSRLAGHDEQFF

clone size: many
D gene: -
J gene: TRBJ1-1
V gene: TRBV12-3/TRBV12-4
CDR3 DNA: TGTGCCAGCAGTTTATCGGTAACTGGGGGCGAGGAAGCTTTCTTT
CDR3 protein: CASSLSVTGGEEAFF

clone size: -
D gene: TRBD2
J gene: TRBJ2-5
V gene: TRBV6-6
CDR3 DNA: TGTGTCAGCGGCTCAGCGGGAGGGAGTGAGACCCAATATTTC
CDR3 protein: CVSGSAGGSETQYF

clone size: many
D gene: -
J gene: TRBJ2-2
V gene: TRBV7-8
CDR3 DNA: TGTGCCGGCAGGGCTACGAACACCGGGGAGCTGTTTTTT
CDR3 protein: CAGRATNTGELFF

clone size: -
D gene: -
J gene: TRBJ1-2
V gene: TRBV28
CDR3 DNA: TGTGCCAGCACTTTGGGGGGAATACTTGGGGGCTACACCTTC
CDR3 protein: CASTLGGILGGYTF

clone size: once
D gene: -
J gene: TRBJ2-7
V gene: TRBV10-2
CDR3 DNA: TGCGCTAGCAGTGGTAGCTACAAGCAGTACTTC
CDR3 protein: CASSGSYKQYF

clone size: -
D gene: -
J gene: TRBJ2-3
V gene: TRBV10-3
CDR3 DNA: TGTGCCATCGGGGCAAGGGCTAGCACTGATACGCAGTATTTT
CDR3 protein: CAIGARASTDTQYF

clone size: medium-sized
D gene: -
J gene: TRBJ2-1
V gene: TRBV11-2
CDR3 DNA: TGTGCCAGCAGCTTAGACCGGGGTAGCAATGAGCAGTTCTTC
CDR3 protein: CASSLDRGSNEQFF

clone size: -
D gene: -
J gene: TRBJ2-1
V gene: TRBV6-5
CDR3 DNA: TGTGCCAGCAATTACTCCCGAGGGAAGAATGAGCAGTTCTTC
CDR3 protein: CASNYSRGKNEQFF

clone size: many
D gene: -
J gene: TRBJ1-1
V gene: TRBV4-1
CDR3 DNA: TGCGCCAGCAGCCAAGATGGGTACACTGAAGCTTTCTTT
CDR3 protein: CASSQDGYTEAFF

clone size: -
D gene: -
J gene: TRBJ2-1
V gene: TRBV6-2/TRBV6-3
CDR3 DNA: TGTGCCAGCAATTACGGCCCCTATAGCAGGGAGCAGTTCTTC
CDR3 protein: CASNYGPYSREQFF

clone size: -
D gene: TRBD2
J gene: TRBJ2-3
V gene: TRBV7-8
CDR3 DNA: TGTGCCAGCAGCAATCCGGGACTAGACTTCACCGGGAAGGATACGCGGTATTTT
CDR3 protein: CASSNPGLDFTGKDTRYF

clone size: once
D gene: -
J gene: TRBJ2-7
V gene: TRBV24-1
CDR3 DNA: TGTGCCACCAGTGGCAGTAGCTCCTACGAGCAGTCCTTC
CDR3 protein: CATSGSSSYEQSF

clone size: once
D gene: -
J gene: TRBJ2-1
V gene: TRBV6-5
CDR3 DNA: TGTGCCAGCGGCTTCCTGATAGGGTCCTACAATGAGCAGTTCTTC
CDR3 protein: CASGFLIGSYNEQFF

clone size: -
D gene: -
J gene: TRBJ2-7
V gene: TRBV6-6
CDR3 DNA: TGTGTCAGCACCCCGAGTCGAAGCCCCGTACAGTACTTC
CDR3 protein: CVSTPSRSPVQYF

clone size: -
D gene: -
J gene: TRBJ2-3
V gene: TRBV6-5
CDR3 DNA: TGTGCCAGCAGTTCCCGCGGGCAGCGGAGGGGTCCAGATACGCAGTATTTT
CDR3 protein: CASSSRGQRRGPDTQYF

clone size: -
D gene: TRBD2
J gene: TRBJ2-2
V gene: TRBV6-2/TRBV6-3
CDR3 DNA: TGTGCCAACAGTTACACTTCTAGCGGGCCCTACACCGAGGAGCTGTTTTTT
CDR3 protein: CANSYTSSGPYTEELFF

clone size: -
D gene: TRBD1
J gene: TRBJ2-2
V gene: TRBV4-1
CDR3 DNA: TGCGCCAGCAGCCTCCAAACAGGGGTCCTAAACACCGGGGAGCTGTTTTTT
CDR3 protein: CASSLQTGVLNTGELFF

clone size: -
D gene: -
J gene: TRBJ2-7
V gene: TRBV4-2
CDR3 DNA: TGTGTCAGCAGCCAAGGGCTTAGCGGCTTTATGTACGGGCAGTACTTC
CDR3 protein: CVSSQGLSGFMYGQYF

clone size: few
D gene: TRBD2
J gene: TRBJ2-1
V gene: TRBV29-1
CDR3 DNA: TGCAGCGTTGAATTAGCGGGGGTGTTGGGTGAGCATTTCTTC
CDR3 protein: CSVELAGVLGEHFF

clone size: -
D gene: TRBD2
J gene: TRBJ2-4
V gene: TRBV28
CDR3 DNA: TGTGCCAGCCTCCCCCCGGGAGGCGCCAAAAACATTCAGTACTTC
CDR3 protein: CASLPPGGAKNIQYF

clone size: -
D gene: TRBD2
J gene: TRBJ2-1
V gene: TRBV25-1
CDR3 DNA: TGTGCCAGCAGTGATACTAGCGGGAGGGCGGGGGCCTCCTACAATGAGCAGTTCTTC
CDR3 protein: CASSDTSGRAGASYNEQFF

clone size: many
D gene: -
J gene: TRBJ2-7
V gene: TRBV5-1
CDR3 DNA: TGCGCCAGCAGGCAGGACGGAGCCTACGAGCAGTACTTC
CDR3 protein: CASRQDGAYEQYF

clone size: -
D gene: TRBD1
J gene: TRBJ2-7
V gene: TRBV11-2
CDR3 DNA: TGTGCCAGGAGCACCCGAACAGGGGGCTTCTTCGAGCAGTACTTC
CDR3 protein: CARSTRTGGFFEQYF

clone size: -
D gene: TRBD2
J gene: TRBJ2-1
V gene: TRBV27
CDR3 DNA: TGTGCCAGCAGTGAACTAGCGGGAGCTATAGGTGAGCAGTTCTTC
CDR3 protein: CASSELAGAIGEQFF

clone size: -
D gene: -
J gene: TRBJ2-7
V gene: TRBV6-2/TRBV6-3
CDR3 DNA: TGTGCTAGCAGGGCTAGCAGGTTCTCCTACGAGCAGTACTTC
CDR3 protein: CASRASRFSYEQYF

clone size: once
D gene: TRBD2
J gene: TRBJ2-1
V gene: TRBV11-2
CDR3 DNA: TGTGCCAGTAGGTTAGATGGGCGATTCAGCGGGACCCTTTTCAATGAGCAGTTCTTC
CDR3 protein: CASRLDGRFSGTLFNEQFF

clone size: -
D gene: -
J gene: TRBJ1-1
V gene: TRBV2
CDR3 DNA: TGTGCCAGCAGTGAGAATGGGGTCCCTGAAGCTTTCTTT
CDR3 protein: CASSENGVPEAFF

clone size: -
D gene: -
J gene: TRBJ2-7
V gene: TRBV4-1
CDR3 DNA: TGCGCCAGTATCCAAGATTTGAGAGGTGGCTACGAGCAGTACTTC
CDR3 protein: CASIQDLRGGYEQYF

clone size: once
D gene: -
J gene: TRBJ2-1
V gene: TRBV9
CDR3 DNA: TGTGCCAGCAGCGTAGCGGGCGGCCTAGTGGGAGGCGAGCAGTTCTTC
CDR3 protein: CASSVAGGLVGGEQFF

clone size: few
D gene: TRBD2
J gene: TRBJ2-5
V gene: TRBV11-2
CDR3 DNA: TGTACCAGCAGTTTAGATCCGCGGTCTAGCGGGAGAGGAGAGACCCAGTACTTC
CDR3 protein: CTSSLDPRSSGRGETQYF

clone size: few
D gene: -
J gene: TRBJ2-7
V gene: TRBV4-1
CDR3 DNA: TGTGCCAGCAGTCCCCGAGAGGAACTCTTCTACGAGCCGTACTTC
CDR3 protein: CASSPREELFYEPYF

clone size: few
D gene: TRBD2
J gene: TRBJ2-1
V gene: TRBV29-1
CDR3 DNA: TGCAGCGTTCCCCTAGCGGCACAATACAATGAGCAGTTCTTC
CDR3 protein: CSVPLAAQYNEQFF

clone size: -
D gene: TRBD2
J gene: TRBJ2-3
V gene: TRBV4-2
CDR3 DNA: TGTGCCAGCAGCCAAGAACTAGCGCCACGCATAGGTACGCAGTATTTT
CDR3 protein: CASSQELAPRIGTQYF

clone size: -
D gene: -
J gene: TRBJ2-7
V gene: TRBV5-1
CDR3 DNA: TGCGCCAGCAGCTTCGCGCAGGGGGGTCACGAGCAGTACTTC
CDR3 protein: CASSFAQGGHEQYF

clone size: many
D gene: TRBD2
J gene: TRBJ2-7
V gene: TRBV6-2/TRBV6-3
CDR3 DNA: TGTGCCAGCAGTCGACTAGCGGGAGTGTACGAGCAGTACTTC
CDR3 protein: CASSRLAGVYEQYF

clone size: -
D gene: TRBD2
J gene: TRBJ2-7
V gene: TRBV4-3
CDR3 DNA: TGTGCCAGCAACCAAGAACTAGCGGGAGGTCACGAGCAGTACTTC
CDR3 protein: CASNQELAGGHEQYF

clone size: many
D gene: -
J gene: TRBJ2-3
V gene: TRBV28
CDR3 DNA: TGTGCCAGCAGTGAAAGCACAGATACGCAGTATTTT
CDR3 protein: CASSESTDTQYF

clone size: -
D gene: TRBD1
J gene: TRBJ1-1
V gene: TRBV6-1
CDR3 DNA: TGTGCCAGTCTAAGACAGGGGGCTCTGACTGAAGCTTTCTTT
CDR3 protein: CASLRQGALTEAFF

clone size: many
D gene: -
J gene: TRBJ2-1
V gene: TRBV30
CDR3 DNA: TGTGCCTGGAGGCCCTCCTACAATGAGCAGTTCTTC
CDR3 protein: CAWRPSYNEQFF

clone size: few
D gene: -
J gene: TRBJ2-1
V gene: TRBV29-1
CDR3 DNA: TGCAGCGTTCTTGACAGTGAGCAGCTCTTC
CDR3 protein: CSVLDSEQLF

clone size: many
D gene: -
J gene: TRBJ2-5
V gene: TRBV11-2
CDR3 DNA: TGTGCCAGCAGATCCCGGGACTCGGTCCATCAAGAGACCCAGTACTTC
CDR3 protein: CASRSRDSVHQETQYF

clone size: -
D gene: -
J gene: TRBJ1-2
V gene: TRBV11-2
CDR3 DNA: TGTGCTAGCAGCCCCGAGATTCCGGGACAAGTTAACTGTGTCTACACCTTC
CDR3 protein: CASSPEIPGQVNCVYTF

clone size: once
D gene: -
J gene: TRBJ2-2
V gene: TRBV11-1
CDR3 DNA: TGTACCACCAGCTTAGTACATTTCGGGGAGCTGTTTTTT
CDR3 protein: CTTSLVHFGELFF

clone size: many
D gene: -
J gene: TRBJ2-7
V gene: TRBV5-4
CDR3 DNA: TGTGCCAGCAGCTTGGGACTGGAGCAGTACTTC
CDR3 protein: CASSLGLEQYF

clone size: -
D gene: -
J gene: TRBJ2-7
V gene: TRBV4-3
CDR3 DNA: TGCGCCACCAGGCAAGATCGGGAGACTCTCTACGAGCAGTACTTC
CDR3 protein: CATRQDRETLYEQYF

clone size: many
D gene: TRBD2
J gene: TRBJ2-7
V gene: TRBV28
CDR3 DNA: TGTGCCAGCAGTTTATCCTCCCGCCTAGGCGGGAGCTCCTACGAGCAGTACTTC
CDR3 protein: CASSLSSRLGGSSYEQYF

clone size: -
D gene: TRBD1
J gene: TRBJ2-7
V gene: TRBV29-1
CDR3 DNA: TGCAGCGCTGCCGGGACAGGGGGGTACGAGCAGTACTTC
CDR3 protein: CSAAGTGGYEQYF

clone size: many
D gene: TRBD1
J gene: TRBJ2-5
V gene: TRBV6-5
CDR3 DNA: TGTGCCAGCAGTTACCCAGGGGGTAGTGGGACCCAGTACTTC
CDR3 protein: CASSYPGGSGTQYF

clone size: -
D gene: -
J gene: TRBJ1-5
V gene: TRBV6-2/TRBV6-3
CDR3 DNA: TGTGCCCGCACCCTTGACAGTTATAGCAATCAGTCCCAGCATTTT
CDR3 protein: CARTLDSYSNQSQHF

clone size: many
D gene: TRBD2
J gene: TRBJ2-1
V gene: TRBV10-3
CDR3 DNA: TGTGCCATCACCGAGCGGGAGAACAATGAGCAGTTCTTC
CDR3 protein: CAITERENNEQFF

clone size: once
D gene: -
J gene: TRBJ1-1
V gene: TRBV10-2
CDR3 DNA: TGCGCCGGCAGTGCGACTGGACCTTCTGAAGCTTTCTTT
CDR3 protein: CAGSATGPSEAFF

clone size: few
D gene: TRBD2
J gene: TRBJ2-3
V gene: TRBV4-2
CDR3 DNA: TGTGCTAGCAGCCAATATCTAGCGGGAGGCACAGATACGCAGTATTTT
CDR3 protein: CASSQYLAGGTDTQYF